This T cell receptor beta chain was sequenced in a study of cytomegalovirus exposure and HLA in healthy donors. Looking at the study overall: Earlier, about 179 million T cells were analyzed, and fewer than 120 million unique TCR beta sequences were found among them. Broader study findings: At a 0.05 false discovery rate, a later analysis found about 17,000 TCR beta sequences to be associated with HLA alleles. Roughly uniform sequencing depth across donors was assumed, possibly incorrectly. Most of the TCR beta V segments (in an earlier analysis) were productive either about 87% or about 30% of the time.

As to this clone: Its antigen is not known.

The CDR3 runs to 15 residues. In germline, CDR1 is MNHNS, CDR2 SASEGT. The V gene lost 2 bases and the J gene lost 0 bases, with 11 bases spanning the gap. Amplification used 60 Vbeta primers and 13 Jbeta primers. Data came from immunoSEQ multiplex PCR; TCRdb stores just in-frame clones and leaves some out. Of some 130,000 clones in the sample, roughly 80% were seen once. This receptor was obtained from a man aged 25-45 years in good health and CMV-seronegative. The specimen sequenced was PBMCs. The chain combines TRBV6-1 with TRBJ2-7, with D unclear. Here the CDR3 reads CASSEPGDNSYEQYF. The CDR3 DNA sequence: TGTGCCAGCAGTGAACCTGGTGACAACTCCTACGAGCAGTACTTC.